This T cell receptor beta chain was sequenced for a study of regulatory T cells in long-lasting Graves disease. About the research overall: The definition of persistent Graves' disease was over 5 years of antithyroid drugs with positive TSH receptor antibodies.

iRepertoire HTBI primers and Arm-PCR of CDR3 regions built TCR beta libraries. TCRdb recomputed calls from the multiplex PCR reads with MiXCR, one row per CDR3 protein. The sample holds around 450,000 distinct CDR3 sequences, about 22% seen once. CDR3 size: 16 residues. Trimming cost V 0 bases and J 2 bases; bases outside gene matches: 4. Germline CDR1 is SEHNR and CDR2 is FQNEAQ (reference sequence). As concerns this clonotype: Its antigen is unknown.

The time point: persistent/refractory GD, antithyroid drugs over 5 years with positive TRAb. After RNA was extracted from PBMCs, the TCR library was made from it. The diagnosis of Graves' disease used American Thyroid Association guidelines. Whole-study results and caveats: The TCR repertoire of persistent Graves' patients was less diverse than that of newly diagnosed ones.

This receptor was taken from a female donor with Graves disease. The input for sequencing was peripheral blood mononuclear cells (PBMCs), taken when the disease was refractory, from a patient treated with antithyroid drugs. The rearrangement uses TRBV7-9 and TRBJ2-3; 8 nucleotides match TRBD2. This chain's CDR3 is CASSLARGRITDTQYF. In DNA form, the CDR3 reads TGTGCCAGCAGCTTAGCTCGCGGGAGGATCACAGATACGCAGTATTTT.